Presented here are 16 T cell receptor beta chains from one specimen sequenced in a study of T cell responses to AZD1222 COVID-19 vaccine. TCRdb's table, derived via immunoSEQ multiplex PCR, lists solely in-frame clones and lacks some. Here the sample spans 200,000 or so clones, about 87% being singletons. Sequencing was performed on peripheral blood, taken on day 0 of AZD1222 vaccination. The origin of the receptors is an adult in good health.

V is TRBV28 and J is TRBJ2-1; 9 bases fit TRBD2. The length of the CDR3 is 14 residues. V lost 7 bases to trimming and J lost 2 bases; unmatched junction nucleotides: 3. CDR1 is MDHEN, CDR2 SYDVKM, per germline. The CDR3 loop reads CASKAGGTYNEQFF. CDR3 DNA sequence: TGTGCCAGCAAGGCGGGAGGGACCTACAATGAGCAGTTCTTC.

The rearrangement joins TRBV6-2 or TRBV6-3 to TRBJ1-5; D is undetermined. The germline V gene has CDR1 MNHEY and CDR2 SVGEGT. V was cut by 5 bases and J by 1 base, with 15 bases left in between. The CDR3 is 16 residues long. CDR3 DNA: TGTGCCAGCAGTCCCCGGGTTGCTTCAAGCAATCAGCCCCAGCATTTT. Its translation is CASSPRVASSNQPQHF.

V is TRBV27 and J is TRBJ1-5; 9 nucleotides line up with TRBD1. Trimming at V came to 4 bases and at J to 1 base, leaving 5 bases not matched to a gene. This CDR3 contains 16 residues. In germline, CDR1 is MNHEY, CDR2 SMNVEV (reference sequence). The CDR3 loop is CASSSQGAYSNQPQHF. In DNA form, the CDR3 reads TGTGCCAGCAGTTCACAGGGGGCATACAGCAATCAGCCCCAGCATTTT.

The chain links TRBV7-6 to TRBJ1-5; possibly TRBD1 for D (6 bases). This CDR3 region has 15 residues. V was shortened by 1 base and J by 3 bases, with 10 bases between the two germline ends. Per the germline V gene, CDR1 is SGHVS and CDR2 is FNYEAQ. The CDR3 is CASSLGDTYNQPQHF. The DNA for the CDR3 is TGTGCCAGCAGCTTAGGGGACACTTACAATCAGCCCCAGCATTTT. Together with reference TRBV7-6 and TRBJ1-5, the CDR3 gives the full variable domain: GAGVSQSPRYKVTKRGQDVALRCDPISGHVSLYWYRQALGQGPEFLTYFNYEAQQDKSGLPNDRFSAERPEGSISTLTIQRTEQRDSAMYRCASSLGDTYNQPQHFGDGTRLSIL.

The chain links TRBV6-1 to TRBJ1-5; D not certain. Per the germline V gene, CDR1 is MNHNS and CDR2 is SASEGT. This CDR3 spans 14 amino acids. V was trimmed by 3 bases and J by 4 bases, leaving 10 bases between them. DNA for the CDR3: TGTGCCAGCAGTGATGGAGGGTTGAATCAGCCCCAGCATTTT. This translates into CASSDGGLNQPQHF.

The V gene is TRBV6-5, the J gene TRBJ1-4; D is undetermined. CDR1 and CDR2 from the germline V gene are MNHEY and SVGAGI. V was pared by 0 bases and J by 1 base, with 9 bases between. CDR3 length equals 16 residues. The CDR3, as DNA: TGTGCCAGCAGTTACTCGGTGGGGAGAACTAATGAAAAACTGTTTTTT. Its translation: CASSYSVGRTNEKLFF.

The chain has TRBV2 and TRBJ1-5, with a weak D call TRBD1 (6 bases). Trimming took off 5 bases at V and 0 bases at J, with 14 bases between the two ends. CDR3 length: 16 amino acids. CDR1 SNHLY and CDR2 FYNNEI come from the germline V gene. CDR3 sequence (DNA): TGTGCCAGCAGTCCCCACTCAGGGGTTAGCAATCAGCCCCAGCATTTT. It specifies CASSPHSGVSNQPQHF. Supplemented by reference TRBV2 and TRBJ1-5, the full variable domain reads EPEVTQTPSHQVTQMGQEVILRCVPISNHLYFYWYRQILGQKVEFLVSFYNNEISEKSEIFDDQFSVERPDGSNFTLKIRSTKLEDSAMYFCASSPHSGVSNQPQHFGDGTRLSIL.

V usage is TRBV7-3 and J usage is TRBJ2-1; weak D call: TRBD2 (5 bases). CDR3 length: 14 amino acids. The germline V gene has CDR1 SGHTA and CDR2 FQGTGA. With 7 bases removed from V and 0 bases from J, the gap between germline ends came to 10 bases. The CDR3 region is CASKAADSYNEQFF. The CDR3, as DNA: TGTGCCAGCAAGGCAGCGGACTCCTACAATGAGCAGTTCTTC.

J is TRBJ2-1 and V is TRBV19, with 7 nucleotides matching TRBD2. V lost 5 bases to trimming and J lost 5 bases; unmatched junction nucleotides: 9. CDR3 size: 15 residues. Per the germline V gene, CDR1 is LNHDA and CDR2 is SQIVND (reference sequence). The CDR3 bases are TGTGCCAGTAGTCAAGGACTAGGATTCGACAATGAGCAGTTCTTC. It codes for CASSQGLGFDNEQFF.

The chain links TRBV5-5 to TRBJ2-3, with no clear D. Germline V gene lookup returns CDR1 SGHKS and CDR2 YYEKEE (reference sequence). Trimming took off 6 bases at V and 0 bases at J, with 5 bases between the two ends. This CDR3 comprises 12 residues. The DNA for the CDR3 is TGTGCCAGCACCACAAGCACAGATACGCAGTATTTT. The encoded protein is CASTTSTDTQYF.

The chain uses TRBV18 and TRBJ2-7; 7 nucleotides match TRBD2. Germline V gene data show CDR1 as KGHSH and CDR2 as LQKENI. Trimming took 4 bases from V and 2 from J; bases not matched to a gene: 17. The CDR3 consists of 18 residues. DNA of the CDR3: TGTGCCAGCTCACATTTAGGACCGTTGGGGGGGGATACCTACGAGCAGTACTTC. It codes for CASSHLGPLGGDTYEQYF.

V usage is TRBV11-3 and J usage is TRBJ2-1; 7 positions agree with TRBD1. Germline CDR1 and CDR2: SGHNT and YENEEA. With 0 bases clipped from V and 10 bases from J, the junction kept 0 bases outside the gene matches. The CDR3 has 12 residues. The CDR3 bases are TGTGCCAGCAGCTTAGAAGGGGGCGAGCAGTTCTTC. Its translation: CASSLEGGEQFF.

This chain connects TRBV24-1 to TRBJ2-7; 7 nucleotides line up with TRBD1. There are 15 residues in the CDR3. V was pared by 4 bases and J by 2 bases, with 7 bases of the junction left unmatched. CDR1 KGHDR and CDR2 SFDVKD come from the germline V gene. For the CDR3, the DNA is TGTGCCACCAGTGAACGACAGGGATGGCCCTACGAGCAGTACTTC. Protein sequence: CATSERQGWPYEQYF.

CDR3 sequence reads: CASSFQGRGTEAFF. The CDR3 bases are TGTGCCAGCAGCTTTCAGGGACGGGGCACTGAAGCTTTCTTT. This chain uses TRBV7-2 with TRBJ1-1; weak D call: TRBD1 (5 bases). The CDR3 extends over 14 amino acids. CDR1 and CDR2 from the germline V gene are SGHTA and FQGNSA. Deletions cut 3 bases from V and 4 bases from J, with 12 bases between.

The chain recombines TRBV11-2 with TRBJ1-2; D gene uncertain. Trimming removed 1 base from V and 8 bases from J, with 17 bases in between. The length of the CDR3 is 15 residues. Germline V gives CDR1 SGHAT, CDR2 FQNNGV. CDR3 residues: CASSLAGLRGGGYTF. Here the CDR3 DNA reads TGTGCCAGCAGCTTAGCAGGCCTACGAGGAGGGGGCTACACCTTC. Based on the CDR3 plus reference TRBV11-2 and TRBJ1-2, the full variable domain is EAGVAQSPRYKIIEKRQSVAFWCNPISGHATLYWYQQILGQGPKLLIQFQNNGVVDDSQLPKDRFSAERLKGVDSTLKIQPAKLEDSAVYLCASSLAGLRGGGYTFGSGTRLTVV.

The J gene is TRBJ2-2, the V gene TRBV5-1; TRBD1 aligns across 7 bases. V shed 7 bases, J shed 6 bases, and the junction held 9 bases outside the gene matches. Germline V lookup: CDR1 SGHRS, CDR2 YFSETQ. This CDR3 has 14 residues. CDR3 sequence reads: CASRPGQSAGELFF. DNA of the CDR3: TGCGCCAGCCGACCGGGACAGTCGGCCGGGGAGCTGTTTTTT.